The next 17 T cell receptor beta chains were all read from a single sample in a study of blood T cell repertoires in COVID-19 (dated by TCRdb to the early 2020s). The library was built by means of the immunoSEQ multiplex PCR assay. TCRdb holds this immuneACCESS table with in-frame rearrangements only. Some clones are missing; in checked studies, unresolved V genes explain under half, and the rest has no known cause. A total of about 65,000 clones appear in this sample, roughly 79% of them only once. Clones ranked in the top ten supply about 29% of the sample. The material sequenced was peripheral blood. The receptors here all came from a human donor in a cohort sampled during active COVID-19.

This clone was observed once. The CDR3: CASSYGAVNTEAFF. The CDR3 coding sequence is TGTGCCAGCAGTTATGGGGCAGTCAACACTGAAGCTTTCTTT. The chain links TRBV6-5 to TRBJ1-1, with D perhaps TRBD1 (5 bases). CDR1 is MNHEY and CDR2 is SVGAGI in the germline V gene. CDR3 length equals 14 residues. Trimming removed 3 bases from V and 2 bases from J, with 10 bases in between.

This clone occurred a few times. The V and J genes are TRBV12-5 and TRBJ2-5, with a tentative D call TRBD2 (5 bases). V dropped 3 bases and J dropped 7 bases, with 18 bases sitting between them. Germline assignment: CDR1 LGHNT and CDR2 FRNRAP. The CDR3 extends over 15 amino acids. CDR3 DNA sequence: TGTGCTAGTGGTTTAGAACCGACGGGGTTAGGGACCCAGTACTTC. Its translation is CASGLEPTGLGTQYF. Together with reference TRBV12-5 and TRBJ2-5, the CDR3 gives the full variable domain: DARVTQTPRHKVTEMGQEVTMRCQPILGHNTVFWYRQTMMQGLELLAYFRNRAPLDDSGMPKDRFSAEMPDATLATLKIQPSEPRDSAVYFCASGLEPTGLGTQYFGPGTRLLVL.

This clone was picked up a small number of times. This chain links TRBV6-6 with TRBJ2-4, with 9 bases matching TRBD1. The CDR3 is made up of 13 amino acids. V shed 5 bases, J shed 7 bases, and the junction held 3 bases outside the gene matches. Germline CDR1 and CDR2: MNHNY and SVGAGI (reference sequence). In nucleotides, the CDR3 is TGTGCCAGCAGTCTGGGACAGGGCAACATTCAGTACTTC. Protein sequence: CASSLGQGNIQYF.

This CDR3 is CASRDRESADTQYF. CDR3 bases: TGTGCCAGCAGGGACAGGGAATCGGCGGATACGCAGTATTTT. The chain joins TRBV2 to TRBJ2-3; 8 bases line up with TRBD1. Germline values: CDR1 SNHLY, CDR2 FYNNEI. The CDR3 is 14 amino acids. Trimming at V came to 6 bases and at J to 6 bases, leaving 8 bases not matched to a gene.

In its sample, this clone was seen once. V usage is TRBV15 and J usage is TRBJ2-5; 7 bases are shared with TRBD2. V shed 5 bases and J 4 bases; nucleotides not matched to a gene: 7. The germline V gene has CDR1 LNHNV and CDR2 YYDKDF (reference sequence). This CDR3 comprises 14 residues. The CDR3 sequence is CATSPGGSRETQYF. CDR3 nucleotide sequence: TGTGCCACCAGCCCCGGGGGGTCTCGAGAGACCCAGTACTTC.

The chain links TRBV9 to TRBJ1-6; 9 bases agree with TRBD1. The CDR3 is 15 amino acids. With V trimmed by 0 bases and J by 10 bases, 5 bases remained unmatched. CDR1 SGDLS and CDR2 YYNGEE come from the germline V gene. The CDR3 region is CASSVDGTGFSPLHF. The CDR3 DNA sequence: TGTGCCAGCAGCGTAGACGGGACAGGGTTCTCACCCCTCCACTTT.

In its sample, this clone was seen a few times. V usage is TRBV19 and J usage is TRBJ1-6; no clear D gene. The CDR3 consists of 14 residues. V dropped 0 bases and J dropped 7 bases, with 7 bases sitting between them. The germline V gene has CDR1 LNHDA and CDR2 SQIVND (reference sequence). In nucleotides, the CDR3 is TGTGCCAGTAGTATAGAACGGGGAAATTCACCCCTCCACTTT. Its protein product is CASSIERGNSPLHF.

This clone was counted only a few times. J is TRBJ2-1 and V is TRBV3-1 (or the pseudogene TRBV3-2), with a weak D call TRBD2 (6 bases). Germline CDR1 is LGHDT and CDR2 is YNNKEL (reference sequence). The CDR3 loop spans 13 amino acids. Trimming removed 1 base at V and 10 bases at J, with 11 bases between. The CDR3 is CASSQAPGGEQFF. The CDR3, as DNA: TGTGCCAGCAGCCAAGCGCCAGGAGGGGAGCAGTTCTTC.

The chain couples TRBV4-1 to TRBJ2-2; TRBD1 aligns across 7 bases. The CDR3 is 15 residues long. The germline V gene encodes CDR1 MGHRA and CDR2 YSYEKL. V dropped 4 bases and J dropped 6; count of bases not matched to a gene: 8. The CDR3 DNA is TGCGCCAGCAGCCCTCCAGGGGGTTGGGCCGGGGAGCTGTTTTTT. It codes for CASSPPGGWAGELFF.

V gene TRBV4-1 combines with J gene TRBJ2-5; 12 nucleotides agree with TRBD2. Germline CDR1 MGHRA, CDR2 YSYEKL. Trimming took 5 bases from V and 4 from J; bases not matched to a gene: 17. The CDR3 spans 19 residues. CDR3 nucleotides: TGCGCCAGCAGCGAAAGGGCCTCTAGCGGGAGGGTAGTGAGAGAGACCCAGTACTTC. Translated, it gives CASSERASSGRVVRETQYF.

The rearrangement links TRBV7-9 to TRBJ1-2; 7 nucleotides agree with TRBD1. Germline V gives CDR1 SEHNR, CDR2 FQNEAQ (reference sequence). The CDR3 runs 14 residues. The trim removed 6 bases at V and 8 bases at J, leaving 12 bases unmatched. CDR3 nucleotides: TGTGCCAGCAGTTTCTCCGGGACAGTCCGGGGCTACACCTTC. Translated: CASSFSGTVRGYTF. Filled out from reference TRBV7-9 and TRBJ1-2, the complete variable domain reads DTGVSQNPRHKITKRGQNVTFRCDPISEHNRLYWYRQTLGQGPEFLTYFQNEAQLEKSRLLSDRFSAERPKGSFSTLEIQRTEQGDSAMYLCASSFSGTVRGYTFGSGTRLTVV.

The chain joins TRBV11-2 to TRBJ2-7; D is uncertain. Germline values: CDR1 SGHAT, CDR2 FQNNGV. CDR3 length equals 13 residues. V gave up 5 bases and J gave up 4 bases, with 12 bases separating them. As DNA, the CDR3 is TGTGCCAGCAGCCTATACCCCAATTACGAGCAGTACTTC. Translated: CASSLYPNYEQYF.

The genes are TRBV6-6 and TRBJ1-1; no clear D gene. Germline assignment: CDR1 MNHNY and CDR2 SVGAGI (reference sequence). V gave up 0 bases and J gave up 0 bases, with 5 bases separating them. There are 14 residues in the CDR3. The CDR3 loop reads CASSYSEVNTEAFF. The CDR3 nucleotides are TGTGCCAGCAGTTACTCGGAGGTGAACACTGAAGCTTTCTTT.

The chain recombines TRBV7-4 with TRBJ2-1; 12 bases line up with TRBD2. Germline V gene lookup returns CDR1 SGHVT and CDR2 SQSDAQ. The CDR3 contains 15 residues. With 5 bases clipped from V and 7 bases from J, the junction kept 6 bases outside the gene matches. The CDR3 reads CASSVTSGRSNEQFF. The DNA of the CDR3 is TGTGCCAGCAGCGTGACTAGCGGGAGATCTAATGAGCAGTTCTTC.

This sequence joins TRBV30 and TRBJ1-1, with D unclear. Trimming took off 4 bases at V and 4 bases at J, with 10 bases between the two ends. CDR3 length: 12 amino acids. Germline assignment: CDR1 GTSNPN and CDR2 SVGIG (reference sequence). CDR3 in DNA: TGTGCCTGGATTTCCTGGAGCACTGAAGCTTTCTTT. It is translated as CAWISWSTEAFF.

This clone was observed a few times. The V call is TRBV5-4, the J call TRBJ2-1; 10 nucleotides agree with TRBD2. V lost 4 bases and J lost 0; bases outside the gene matches: 16. This CDR3 contains 20 residues. Germline V gene sequence: CDR1 SGHNT, CDR2 YYREEE (reference sequence). This CDR3 reads CASSLGGAAGGYSSYNEQFF. Written as DNA, the CDR3 is TGTGCCAGCAGCCTTGGGGGAGCAGCGGGAGGGTATAGCTCCTACAATGAGCAGTTCTTC.

V and J are TRBV28 and TRBJ1-1, with a tentative D call TRBD1 (6 bases). Germline V CDR1 and CDR2: MDHEN, SYDVKM. This CDR3 is 14 amino acids long. V lost 6 bases to trimming and J lost 6 bases, with 17 bases between them. CDR3 bases: TGTGCCAGCAGCCCTGGGGCAGGGGACCCTGAAGCTTTCTTT. Its translation is CASSPGAGDPEAFF.